This T cell receptor (beta chain) was captured in a study of blood T cell repertoires in COVID-19. The overall study: Researchers got acute and convalescent COVID-19 samples from the United States, Italy and Spain. PBMCs, B-cell-depleted T cells, or T cells were the source of the cDNA or gDNA that made up the material.

The CDR3 loop spans 12 amino acids. The germline V and J ends were trimmed by 4 bases and 3 bases, with 6 bases remaining between them. Germline CDR1 WSHSY, CDR2 SAAADI. Under the authors' procedure: From reference gene primer amplification, estimates of nucleated cell counts were derived. Repertoires were generated with immunoSEQ multiplex PCR, while TCRdb's copy carries only in-frame clones and drops some. V and J calls and clone size are those listed in that table; D and trimming were worked out from the DNA. This sample has about 210,000 clones; around 84% occur once, and the top ten carry roughly 3.1%.

This sequence joins TRBV10-2 and TRBJ1-1, with D perhaps matching TRBD1 (5 bases). This receptor was obtained from a woman aged 25 to 39 who had been exposed to COVID-19. The source material was PBMCs or T cells enriched from blood (not recorded which). CDR3: CASSGGDTEAFF. The CDR3 coding sequence is TGCGCCAGCAGTGGGGGGGACACTGAAGCTTTCTTT.